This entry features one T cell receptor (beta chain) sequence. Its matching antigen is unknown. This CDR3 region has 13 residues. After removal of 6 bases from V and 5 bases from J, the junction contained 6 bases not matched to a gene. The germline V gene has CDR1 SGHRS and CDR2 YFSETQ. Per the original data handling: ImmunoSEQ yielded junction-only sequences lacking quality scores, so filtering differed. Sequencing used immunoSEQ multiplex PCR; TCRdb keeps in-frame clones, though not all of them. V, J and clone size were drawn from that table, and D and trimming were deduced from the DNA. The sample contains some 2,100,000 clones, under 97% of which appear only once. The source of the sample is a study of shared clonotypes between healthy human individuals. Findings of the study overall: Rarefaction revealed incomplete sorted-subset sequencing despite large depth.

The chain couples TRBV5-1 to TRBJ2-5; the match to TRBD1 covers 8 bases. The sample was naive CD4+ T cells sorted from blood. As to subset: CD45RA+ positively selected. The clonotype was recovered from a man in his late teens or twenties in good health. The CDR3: CASNQGAGETQYF. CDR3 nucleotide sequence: TGCGCCAGCAATCAGGGGGCGGGGGAGACCCAGTACTTC.